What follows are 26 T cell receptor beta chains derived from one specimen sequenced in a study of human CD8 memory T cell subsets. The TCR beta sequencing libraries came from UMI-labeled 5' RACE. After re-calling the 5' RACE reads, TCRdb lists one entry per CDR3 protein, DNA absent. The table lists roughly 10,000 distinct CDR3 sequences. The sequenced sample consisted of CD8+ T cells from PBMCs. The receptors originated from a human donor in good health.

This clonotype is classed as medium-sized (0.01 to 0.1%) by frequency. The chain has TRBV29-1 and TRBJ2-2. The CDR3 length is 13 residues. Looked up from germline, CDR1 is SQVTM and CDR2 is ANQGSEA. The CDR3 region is CSVGIRNTGELFF.

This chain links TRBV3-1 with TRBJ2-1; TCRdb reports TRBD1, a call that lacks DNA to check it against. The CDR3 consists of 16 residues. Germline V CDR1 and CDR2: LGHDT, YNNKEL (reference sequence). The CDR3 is CASSQEFGTGGDEQFF.

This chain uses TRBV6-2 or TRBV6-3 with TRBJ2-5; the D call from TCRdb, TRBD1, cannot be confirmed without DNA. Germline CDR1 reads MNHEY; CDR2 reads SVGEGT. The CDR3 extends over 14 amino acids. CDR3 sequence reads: CASSHRGEGETQYF.

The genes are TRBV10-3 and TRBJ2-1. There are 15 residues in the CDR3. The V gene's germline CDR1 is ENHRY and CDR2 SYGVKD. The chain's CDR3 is CAISEARGTYNEQFF.

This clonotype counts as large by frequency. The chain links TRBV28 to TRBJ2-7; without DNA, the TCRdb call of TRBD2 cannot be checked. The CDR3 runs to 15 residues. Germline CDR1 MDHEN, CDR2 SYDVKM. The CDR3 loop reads CASTALGLEGSEQYF. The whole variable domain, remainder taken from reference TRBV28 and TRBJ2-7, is DVKVTQSSRYLVKRTGEKVFLECVQDMDHENMFWYRQDPGLGLRLIYFSYDVKMKEKGDIPEGYSVSREKKERFSLILESASTNQTSMYLCASTALGLEGSEQYFGPGTRLTVT.

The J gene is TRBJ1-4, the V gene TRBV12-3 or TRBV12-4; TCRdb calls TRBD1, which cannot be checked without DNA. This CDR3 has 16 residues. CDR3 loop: CASSSDRVGANEKLFF.

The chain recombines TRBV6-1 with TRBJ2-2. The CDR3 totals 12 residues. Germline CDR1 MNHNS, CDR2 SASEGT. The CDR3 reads CASRKGDGELFF.

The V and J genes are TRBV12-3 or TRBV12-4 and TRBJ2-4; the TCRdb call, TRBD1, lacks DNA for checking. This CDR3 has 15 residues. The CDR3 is CASSPRTGGLNIQYF.

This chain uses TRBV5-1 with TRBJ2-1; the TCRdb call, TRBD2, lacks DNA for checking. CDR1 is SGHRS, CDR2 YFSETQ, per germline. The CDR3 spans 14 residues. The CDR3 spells CASRGLAGDNEQFF.

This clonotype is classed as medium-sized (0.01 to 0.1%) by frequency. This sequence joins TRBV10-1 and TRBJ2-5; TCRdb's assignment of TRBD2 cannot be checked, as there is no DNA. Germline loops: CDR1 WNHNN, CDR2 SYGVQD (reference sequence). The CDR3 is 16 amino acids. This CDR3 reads CASSDLAGLTWETQYF.

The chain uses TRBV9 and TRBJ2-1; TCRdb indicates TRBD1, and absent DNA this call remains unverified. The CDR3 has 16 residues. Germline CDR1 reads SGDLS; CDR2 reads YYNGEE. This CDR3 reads CASSAPRDREWDEQFF.

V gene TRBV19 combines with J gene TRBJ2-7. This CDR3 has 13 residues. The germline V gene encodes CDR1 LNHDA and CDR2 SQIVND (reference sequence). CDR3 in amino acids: CASSISGNYEQYF.

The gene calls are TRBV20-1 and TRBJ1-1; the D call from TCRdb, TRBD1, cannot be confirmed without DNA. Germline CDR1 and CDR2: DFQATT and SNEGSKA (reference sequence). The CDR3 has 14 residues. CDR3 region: CSAPPPGVETEAFF.

The CDR3 sequence is CASSLSGSGRETQYF. The rearrangement links TRBV11-2 to TRBJ2-5; there is no DNA to check the TCRdb D call of TRBD2. CDR1 and CDR2 (germline): SGHAT, FQNNGV. The CDR3 covers 15 residues.

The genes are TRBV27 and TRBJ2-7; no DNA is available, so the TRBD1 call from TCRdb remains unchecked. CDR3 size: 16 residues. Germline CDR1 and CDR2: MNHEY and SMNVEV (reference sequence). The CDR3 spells CASSLRTPRGNYEQYF.

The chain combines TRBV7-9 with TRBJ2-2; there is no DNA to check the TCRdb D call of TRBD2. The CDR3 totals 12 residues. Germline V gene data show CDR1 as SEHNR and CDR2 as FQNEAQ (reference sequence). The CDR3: CASHEGAGELFF.

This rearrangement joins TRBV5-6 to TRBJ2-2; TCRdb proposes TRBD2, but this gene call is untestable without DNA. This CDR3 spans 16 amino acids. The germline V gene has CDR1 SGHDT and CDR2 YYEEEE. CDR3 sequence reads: CASTIRRDPNTGELFF.

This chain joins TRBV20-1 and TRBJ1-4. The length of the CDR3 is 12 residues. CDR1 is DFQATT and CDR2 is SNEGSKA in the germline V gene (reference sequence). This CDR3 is CSAGAGYEKLFF.

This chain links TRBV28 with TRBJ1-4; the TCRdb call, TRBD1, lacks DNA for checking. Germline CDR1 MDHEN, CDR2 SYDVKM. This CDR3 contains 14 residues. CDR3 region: CASSFRTGGRKLFF.

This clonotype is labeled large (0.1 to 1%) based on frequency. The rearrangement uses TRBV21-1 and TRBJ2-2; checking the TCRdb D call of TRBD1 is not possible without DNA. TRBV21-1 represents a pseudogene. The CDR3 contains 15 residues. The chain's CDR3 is CASSPLRGPNGELFF.

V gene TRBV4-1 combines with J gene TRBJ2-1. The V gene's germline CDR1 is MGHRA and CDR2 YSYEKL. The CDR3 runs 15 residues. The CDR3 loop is CASSPSGSSYNEQFF.

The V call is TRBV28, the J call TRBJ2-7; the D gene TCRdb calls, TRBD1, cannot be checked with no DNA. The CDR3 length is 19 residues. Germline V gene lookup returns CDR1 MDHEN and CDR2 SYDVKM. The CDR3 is CASSLAYPQQGDHSYEQYF.

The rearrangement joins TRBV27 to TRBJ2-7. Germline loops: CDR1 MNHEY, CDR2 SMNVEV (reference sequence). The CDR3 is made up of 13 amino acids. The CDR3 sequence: CASSPIPQNEQYF.

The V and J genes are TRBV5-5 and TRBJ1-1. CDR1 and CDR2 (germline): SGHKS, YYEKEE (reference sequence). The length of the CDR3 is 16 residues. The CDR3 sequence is CASSINLDGMNTEAFF.

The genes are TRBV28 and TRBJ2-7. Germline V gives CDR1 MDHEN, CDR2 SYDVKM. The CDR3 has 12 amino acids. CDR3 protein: CASKKTAMEQYF.

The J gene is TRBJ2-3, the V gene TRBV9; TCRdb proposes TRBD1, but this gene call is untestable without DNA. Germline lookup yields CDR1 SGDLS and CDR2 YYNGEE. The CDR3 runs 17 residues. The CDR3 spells CASSVSTGGHITDTQYF.